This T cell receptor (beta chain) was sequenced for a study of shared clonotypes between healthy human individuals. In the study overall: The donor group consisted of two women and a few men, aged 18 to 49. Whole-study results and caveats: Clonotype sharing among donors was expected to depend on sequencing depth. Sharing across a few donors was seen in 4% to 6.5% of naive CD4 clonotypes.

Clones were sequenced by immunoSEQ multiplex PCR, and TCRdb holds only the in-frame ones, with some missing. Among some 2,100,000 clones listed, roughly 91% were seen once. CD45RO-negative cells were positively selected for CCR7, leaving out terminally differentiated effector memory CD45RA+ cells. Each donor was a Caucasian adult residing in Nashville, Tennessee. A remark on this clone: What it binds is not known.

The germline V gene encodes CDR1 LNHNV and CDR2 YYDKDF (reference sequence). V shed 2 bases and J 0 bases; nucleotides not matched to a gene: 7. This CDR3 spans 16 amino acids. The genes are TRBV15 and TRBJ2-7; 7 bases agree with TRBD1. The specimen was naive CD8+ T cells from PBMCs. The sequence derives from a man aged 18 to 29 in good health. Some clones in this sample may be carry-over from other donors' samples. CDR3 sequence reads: CATSRRQGFSSYEQYF. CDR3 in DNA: TGTGCCACCAGCAGAAGACAGGGTTTCAGCTCCTACGAGCAGTACTTC.